This TCR beta chain was recorded in a study of blood T cell repertoires in COVID-19. The CDR3 is made up of 16 amino acids. V lost 3 bases, J lost 6 bases, and 8 bases stayed unmatched. The V gene's germline CDR1 is ENHRY and CDR2 SYGVKD. Only in-frame clones appear in the TCRdb table, and some are missing; sequencing was by immunoSEQ multiplex PCR. The sample lists 250,000 to 300,000 clones; approximately 90% were seen once. The TCR sequence derives from a woman aged 30 to 39 who had recovered from COVID-19. Sequenced input: PBMCs or T cells enriched from blood (not recorded which). The rearrangement links TRBV10-3 to TRBJ2-1, with 10 bases matching TRBD2. Here the CDR3 DNA reads TGTGCCATCAGTGATGAAGCGGGAGGGCCATTCAATGAGCAGTTCTTC. Its translation is CAISDEAGGPFNEQFF.